The present entry profiles one T cell receptor beta chain with its context. This specimen comes from a study of shared clonotypes between healthy human individuals. The CDR3 covers 14 residues. Germline V gene sequence: CDR1 MNHEY, CDR2 SMNVEV (reference sequence). Trimming removed 8 bases from V and 8 bases from J; junction bases left unmatched: 11. Each subset's genomic DNA was split evenly across several immunoSEQ plates. TCRdb's table, derived via immunoSEQ multiplex PCR, lists solely in-frame clones and lacks some. Of 600,000 or so clones in the sample, approximately 95% were seen once. Naive CD8 cells lacked CD45RO and underwent positive selection for CCR7, leaving out terminally differentiated effector memory CD45RA+ cells.

This chain joins TRBV27 and TRBJ1-2, with TRBD1 matching 10 bases. The sequence was collected from a woman in her thirties in good health. The sample taken for sequencing was naive CD8+ T cells sorted from blood. The DNA of the CDR3 is TGTGCCAGCGCCCGGGGGACAGGGGTTTACGGCTACACCTTC. It specifies CASARGTGVYGYTF.